These 32 T cell receptor beta chains were all obtained from the same sample, sequenced in a study of cytomegalovirus exposure and HLA in healthy donors. Method: immunoSEQ multiplex PCR; TCRdb's copy keeps in-frame clones and lacks some. Of around 60,000 clones in the sample, about 90% were seen once. Sequences were obtained from PBMCs. These receptor sequences come from a woman aged 18-30 years in good health and CMV-seronegative.

The chain combines TRBV19 with TRBJ2-3, with 8 bases matching TRBD2. The germline V gene encodes CDR1 LNHDA and CDR2 SQIVND (reference sequence). This CDR3 spans 17 amino acids. Trimming at V came to 10 bases and at J to 0 bases, leaving 15 bases not matched to a gene. This CDR3 is CATRFVGGGLSTDTQYF. The DNA for the CDR3 is TGTGCCACACGCTTTGTCGGGGGGGGCCTTAGCACAGATACGCAGTATTTT. Complete variable domain (other parts from reference TRBV19 and TRBJ2-3): DGGITQSPKYLFRKEGQNVTLSCEQNLNHDAMYWYRQDPGQGLRLIYYSQIVNDFQKGDIAEGYSVSREKKESFPLTVTSAQKNPTAFYLCATRFVGGGLSTDTQYFGPGTRLTVL.

V usage is TRBV28 and J usage is TRBJ1-2; D may be TRBD1 (6 bases). Looked up from germline, CDR1 is MDHEN and CDR2 is SYDVKM. CDR3 length: 13 amino acids. V lost 6 bases and J 4 bases, leaving 12 bases between the germline ends. The DNA for the CDR3 is TGTGCCAGCAGACTTACAGGGATCTATGGCTACACCTTC. Amino acids: CASRLTGIYGYTF.

This clone was observed a single time. The chain combines TRBV27 with TRBJ2-1; D is possibly TRBD2 (6 bases). The ends were cut back, 5 bases at V and 3 bases at J, with 14 bases in the middle. Germline CDR1 is MNHEY and CDR2 is SMNVEV (reference sequence). The CDR3 consists of 15 residues. CDR3 in amino acids: CASSPRGSRYNEQFF. In DNA form, the CDR3 reads TGTGCCAGCAGTCCCCGGGGGTCTCGCTACAATGAGCAGTTCTTC.

This clone occurred once. V usage is TRBV28 and J usage is TRBJ1-3; tentatively, D is TRBD1 (5 bases). The CDR3 extends over 16 amino acids. Trimming removed 3 bases from V and 11 bases from J, with 23 bases in between. Germline assignment: CDR1 MDHEN and CDR2 SYDVKM. The DNA for the CDR3 is TGTGCCAGCAGTTTCCACACTGGGGCGCCCCGGGGGGCCATATATTTT. It codes for CASSFHTGAPRGAIYF. Filled out from reference TRBV28 and TRBJ1-3, the complete variable domain reads DVKVTQSSRYLVKRTGEKVFLECVQDMDHENMFWYRQDPGLGLRLIYFSYDVKMKEKGDIPEGYSVSREKKERFSLILESASTNQTSMYLCASSFHTGAPRGAIYFGEGSWLTVV.

The chain has TRBV7-3 and TRBJ2-3; 11 nucleotides align to TRBD2. Per the germline V gene, CDR1 is SGHTA and CDR2 is FQGTGA. This CDR3 spans 13 amino acids. J was trimmed by 13 bases and V by 5 bases; bases with no gene match: 8. CDR3 amino acids: CASSIPASGRKYF. The CDR3 bases are TGTGCCAGCAGCATTCCGGCTAGCGGGAGGAAGTATTTT.

The chain combines TRBV4-1 with TRBJ1-2, with D possibly being TRBD1 (6 bases). Trimming shortened V by 0 bases and J by 6 bases, and 11 bases separated the two germline ends. The germline V gene has CDR1 MGHRA and CDR2 YSYEKL. The CDR3 has 14 amino acids. The CDR3 DNA sequence: TGCGCCAGCAGCCAAGAACAGGGTTGGCATGGCTACACCTTC. The encoded protein is CASSQEQGWHGYTF.

The chain uses TRBV5-8 and TRBJ2-2; D may be TRBD2 (6 bases). CDR1 is SGHTS and CDR2 is YDEGEE in the germline V gene. The CDR3 is 16 residues long. V lost 6 bases and J lost 4, with 19 bases in between. The CDR3 here is CASKPGGSPGTGELFF. DNA for the CDR3: TGTGCCAGCAAACCTGGGGGGAGCCCAGGCACCGGGGAGCTGTTTTTT.

The chain is built from TRBV6-6 and TRBJ2-5; TRBD2 aligns across 13 bases. V shed 4 bases and J 4 bases; nucleotides not matched to a gene: 6. Germline V gene data show CDR1 as MNHNY and CDR2 as SVGAGI (reference sequence). The CDR3 loop spans 16 amino acids. CDR3 coding DNA: TGTGCCAGCAGTTCCGGACTAGCGGGGGCGGGAGAGACCCAGTACTTC. Translating gives CASSSGLAGAGETQYF.

The chain links TRBV28 to TRBJ1-3; the match to TRBD1 covers 7 bases. CDR3 length equals 16 residues. J was trimmed by 1 base and V by 5 bases; bases with no gene match: 8. Per germline, CDR1 MDHEN and CDR2 SYDVKM. CDR3 residues: CASSLESTGSGNTIYF. CDR3 in DNA: TGTGCCAGCAGTCTTGAATCGACAGGGTCTGGAAACACCATATATTTT.

The chain joins TRBV28 to TRBJ1-5; D might be TRBD1 (6 bases). The V end was cut by 7 bases, the J end by 7 bases, with 17 bases between. Germline V gene sequence: CDR1 MDHEN, CDR2 SYDVKM. The CDR3 has 14 amino acids. The CDR3 spells CASTWGGLGQPQHF. CDR3 coding DNA: TGTGCCAGCACCTGGGGGGGGCTCGGCCAGCCCCAGCATTTT.

The chain links TRBV6-6 to TRBJ2-5, with TRBD2 identical over 9 bases. The germline gives CDR1 MNHNY, CDR2 SVGAGI (reference sequence). J was trimmed by 1 base and V by 2 bases; bases with no gene match: 2. The CDR3 has 15 amino acids. The CDR3 DNA is TGTGCCAGCAGTTACCAAGCGGGGGGCCAAGAGACCCAGTACTTC. This encodes CASSYQAGGQETQYF.

The chain employs TRBV14 and TRBJ1-5, with no clear D. Deletions cut 0 bases from V and 4 bases from J, with 4 bases between. CDR3 length: 13 residues. In germline, CDR1 is SGHDN, CDR2 FVKESK. The CDR3 DNA follows: TGTGCCAGCAGCCAAGACGCGAATCAGCCCCAGCATTTT. Its protein is CASSQDANQPQHF.

The chain employs TRBV10-3 and TRBJ2-1; D is possibly TRBD2 (5 bases). This CDR3 region has 16 residues. V gave up 0 bases and J gave up 0 bases, with 9 bases separating them. Germline V gene sequence: CDR1 ENHRY, CDR2 SYGVKD. The CDR3 reads CAISESVGSSYNEQFF. The CDR3 DNA reads TGTGCCATCAGTGAGTCGGTGGGGAGCTCCTACAATGAGCAGTTCTTC.

J is TRBJ1-1 and V is TRBV7-2; D is unclear. The CDR3 extends over 16 amino acids. CDR1 and CDR2 from the germline V gene are SGHTA and FQGNSA. The germline V and J ends were trimmed by 4 bases and 3 bases, with 18 bases remaining between them. DNA of the CDR3: TGTGCCAGCAGCTACGTTACGCGGGTTGGGGACACTGAAGCTTTCTTT. It specifies CASSYVTRVGDTEAFF.

The chain links TRBV18 to TRBJ2-1; possible D gene TRBD1, 6 bases. V was shortened by 3 bases and J by 5 bases, with 14 bases between the two germline ends. The CDR3 extends over 15 amino acids. Germline CDR1 reads KGHSH; CDR2 reads LQKENI. The CDR3, as DNA: TGTGCCAGCTCACCCCGCACAGACAGGAACAATGAGCAGTTCTTC. It specifies CASSPRTDRNNEQFF.

The J gene is TRBJ1-2, the V gene TRBV30; no clear D. The ends were cut back, 2 bases at V and 6 bases at J, with 10 bases in the middle. Per the germline V gene, CDR1 is GTSNPN and CDR2 is SVGIG (reference sequence). The CDR3 covers 12 residues. The CDR3 DNA is TGTGCCTGGAGTACGACTGGTCATGGCTACACCTTC. Translating it yields CAWSTTGHGYTF.

The V gene is TRBV10-2, the J gene TRBJ2-2; the match to TRBD1 covers 9 bases. CDR1 WSHSY and CDR2 SAAADI come from the germline V gene. V shed 6 bases, J shed 7 bases, and the junction held 6 bases outside the gene matches. The CDR3 spans 14 residues. Here the CDR3 DNA reads TGCGCCAGCAGGGGACAGGGTCAGATCGGGGAGCTGTTTTTT. Amino acids: CASRGQGQIGELFF.

The chain uses TRBV6-1 and TRBJ1-2, with 7 bases matching TRBD1. Germline CDR1 is MNHNS and CDR2 is SASEGT. V shed 0 bases and J 8 bases; nucleotides not matched to a gene: 6. This CDR3 is built from 14 residues. The CDR3: CASSEARGGDGYTF. The CDR3 nucleotides read TGTGCCAGCAGTGAAGCGCGAGGGGGCGACGGCTACACCTTC.

V gene TRBV6-1 combines with J gene TRBJ2-7; 11 nucleotides match TRBD2. With V trimmed by 6 bases and J by 1 base, 2 bases remained unmatched. Germline CDR1 reads MNHNS; CDR2 reads SASEGT. The CDR3 loop spans 14 amino acids. The CDR3 region has the DNA TGTGCCAGCAGCCCTAGCGGGGGGTCCTACGAGCAGTACTTC. This encodes CASSPSGGSYEQYF.

The chain has TRBV4-3 and TRBJ2-5; D not resolved. Germline V gene sequence: CDR1 LGHNA, CDR2 YSLEER. V lost 0 bases and J lost 5, with 16 bases in between. The CDR3 loop spans 16 amino acids. As DNA, the CDR3 is TGCGCCAGCAGCCAAGAAATTAAGGCGGAGAGGGAGACCCAGTACTTC. Translation gives CASSQEIKAERETQYF.

The chain has TRBV5-5 and TRBJ2-7, with 9 bases matching TRBD2. CDR3 length: 15 amino acids. The V gene end was trimmed by 0 bases and the J gene end by 2 bases; junction bases not matched to a gene: 3. CDR1 SGHKS and CDR2 YYEKEE come from the germline V gene (reference sequence). The CDR3 DNA follows: TGTGCCAGCAGCTTGGTCCTAGCGGGAACCTACGAGCAGTACTTC. Protein sequence: CASSLVLAGTYEQYF.

The gene calls are TRBV29-1 and TRBJ2-6; D possibly corresponds to TRBD1 (5 bases). Germline CDR1 reads SQVTM; CDR2 reads ANQGSEA. Deletions cut 7 bases from V and 0 bases from J, with 19 bases between. There are 17 residues in the CDR3. CDR3 bases: TGCAGCGCTAGGACAAACGAGGAACTCTCTGGGGCCAACGTCCTGACTTTC. Amino acid sequence: CSARTNEELSGANVLTF.

The rearrangement joins TRBV6-5 to TRBJ2-7; D unclear. Trimming cost V 6 bases and J 6 bases, with 18 bases left between them. Germline lookup yields CDR1 MNHEY and CDR2 SVGAGI. This CDR3 spans 14 amino acids. The CDR3 sequence is CASSPQVGDFEQYF. The DNA for the CDR3 is TGTGCCAGCAGCCCACAAGTTGGAGACTTCGAGCAGTACTTC.

The CDR3 protein is CASSFLFKSGELFF. The CDR3, as DNA: TGTGCCAGCAGTTTTCTCTTTAAATCCGGGGAGCTGTTTTTT. This chain uses TRBV28 with TRBJ2-2, with D unresolved. Trimming shortened V by 3 bases and J by 6 bases, and 11 bases separated the two germline ends. The CDR3 is 14 residues long. CDR1 is MDHEN, CDR2 SYDVKM, per germline.

The chain carries TRBV18 and TRBJ1-2; 8 bases agree with TRBD1. Germline-derived CDR1 and CDR2 are KGHSH and LQKENI. The V segment lost 3 bases and the J segment 8 bases; nucleotides outside the gene matches: 8. The length of the CDR3 is 14 residues. The CDR3 coding sequence is TGTGCCAGCTCACCGGGGCAGGGGGCACGGGGCTACACCTTC. Residues: CASSPGQGARGYTF.

This clone was seen just once. The V and J genes are TRBV11-3 and TRBJ2-3; TRBD2 might be the D (5 bases). Germline V lookup: CDR1 SGHNT, CDR2 YENEEA. The germline V and J ends were trimmed by 4 bases and 4 bases, with 15 bases remaining between them. This CDR3 spans 15 amino acids. The CDR3 DNA reads TGTGCCAGCAGCTCCCTAGCCATCTCCGCAGATACGCAGTATTTT. This gives the protein CASSSLAISADTQYF.

CDR3 nucleotides: TGTGCCAGCAGTCCAGCTAGCGCCTCTAGCACAGATACGCAGTATTTT. This codes for CASSPASASSTDTQYF. The rearrangement joins TRBV28 to TRBJ2-3; D may be TRBD2 (6 bases). The CDR3 has 16 residues. Trimming pared 5 bases from V and 0 bases from J, leaving 15 bases between. CDR1 is MDHEN, CDR2 SYDVKM, per germline.

J is TRBJ2-3 and V is TRBV18, with TRBD2 matching 7 bases. CDR3 length: 14 residues. CDR1 is KGHSH and CDR2 is LQKENI in the germline V gene. The V segment lost 3 bases and the J segment 0 bases; nucleotides outside the gene matches: 0. The CDR3 sequence is CASSPSGSTDTQYF. The CDR3 coding sequence is TGTGCCAGCTCACCTAGCGGGAGCACAGATACGCAGTATTTT.

DNA of the CDR3: TGTGCCAGCAGCAATTTCGGGCAAGAGACCCAGTACTTC. This sequence encodes CASSNFGQETQYF. J is TRBJ2-5 and V is TRBV14; D gene unclear. CDR3 size: 13 residues. V lost 5 bases to trimming and J lost 2 bases, with 9 bases between them. Germline loops: CDR1 SGHDN, CDR2 FVKESK.

The chain recombines TRBV6-5 with TRBJ1-1, with D unclear. Between the trimmed V and J ends, which lost 6 bases and 5 bases, there was a span of 16 bases. Germline-derived CDR1 and CDR2 are MNHEY and SVGAGI. The CDR3 spans 14 residues. In DNA form, the CDR3 reads TGTGCCAGCAGACCCGTGGTGGGAGCGACTGAAGCTTTCTTT. Protein sequence: CASRPVVGATEAFF.

The J gene is TRBJ1-1, the V gene TRBV14, with D uncertain. This CDR3 is 12 amino acids long. V was pared by 3 bases and J by 7 bases, with 9 bases between. The germline V gene has CDR1 SGHDN and CDR2 FVKESK. CDR3 coding DNA: TGTGCCAGCAGCCATGGAGGTTTTGAAGCTTTCTTT. It codes for CASSHGGFEAFF.

The chain is built from TRBV28 and TRBJ2-1; a weak D match, TRBD2 (5 bases). CDR3 length: 13 residues. The germline V and J ends were trimmed by 2 bases and 9 bases, with 11 bases remaining between them. CDR1 and CDR2 from the germline V gene are MDHEN and SYDVKM. The CDR3 loop reads CASSLIYRGEQFF. The CDR3 nucleotides read TGTGCCAGCAGTTTAATTTACCGGGGTGAGCAGTTCTTC.